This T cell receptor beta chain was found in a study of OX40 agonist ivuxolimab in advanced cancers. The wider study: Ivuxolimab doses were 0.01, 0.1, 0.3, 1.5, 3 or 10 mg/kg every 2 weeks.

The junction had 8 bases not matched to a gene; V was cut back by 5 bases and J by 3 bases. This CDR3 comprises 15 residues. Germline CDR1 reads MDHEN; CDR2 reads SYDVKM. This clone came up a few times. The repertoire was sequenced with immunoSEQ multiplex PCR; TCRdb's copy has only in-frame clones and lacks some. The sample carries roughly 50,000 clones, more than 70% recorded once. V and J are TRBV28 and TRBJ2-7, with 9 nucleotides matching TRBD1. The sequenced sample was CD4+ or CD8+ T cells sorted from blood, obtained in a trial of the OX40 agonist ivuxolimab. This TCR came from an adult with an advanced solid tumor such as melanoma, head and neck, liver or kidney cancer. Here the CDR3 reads CASSGPGQGYYEQYF. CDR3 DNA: TGTGCCAGCAGTGGACCGGGACAGGGCTACTACGAGCAGTACTTC. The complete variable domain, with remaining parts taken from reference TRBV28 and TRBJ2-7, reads DVKVTQSSRYLVKRTGEKVFLECVQDMDHENMFWYRQDPGLGLRLIYFSYDVKMKEKGDIPEGYSVSREKKERFSLILESASTNQTSMYLCASSGPGQGYYEQYFGPGTRLTVT.